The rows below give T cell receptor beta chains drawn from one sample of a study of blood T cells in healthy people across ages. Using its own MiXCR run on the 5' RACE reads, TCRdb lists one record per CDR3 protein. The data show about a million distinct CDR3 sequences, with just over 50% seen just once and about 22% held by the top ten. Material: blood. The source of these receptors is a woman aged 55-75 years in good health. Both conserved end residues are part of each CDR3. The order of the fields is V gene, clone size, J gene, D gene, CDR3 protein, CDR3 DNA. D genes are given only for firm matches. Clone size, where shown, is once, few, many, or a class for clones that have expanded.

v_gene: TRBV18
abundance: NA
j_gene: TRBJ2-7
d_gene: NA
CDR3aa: CASPQDKSYEQYF
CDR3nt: TGTGCCAGCCCCCAGGACAAGTCCTACGAGCAGTACTTC

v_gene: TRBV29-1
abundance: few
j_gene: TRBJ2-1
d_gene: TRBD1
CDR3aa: CSADRGTYNEQFF
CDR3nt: TGCAGCGCGGACAGGGGTACCTACAATGAGCAGTTCTTC

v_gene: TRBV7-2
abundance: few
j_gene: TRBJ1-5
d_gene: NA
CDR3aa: CASSLTINANQPQHF
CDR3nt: TGTGCCAGCAGCTTGACAATTAATGCAAATCAGCCCCAGCATTTT

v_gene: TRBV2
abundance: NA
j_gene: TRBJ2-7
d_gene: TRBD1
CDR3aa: CASGTGQGASYEQYF
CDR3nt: TGTGCCAGCGGAACCGGACAGGGGGCGTCCTACGAGCAGTACTTC

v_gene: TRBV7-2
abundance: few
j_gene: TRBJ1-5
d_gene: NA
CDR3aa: CASSQGLSNQPQHF
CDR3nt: TGTGCCAGCAGCCAGGGACTGAGCAATCAGCCCCAGCATTTT

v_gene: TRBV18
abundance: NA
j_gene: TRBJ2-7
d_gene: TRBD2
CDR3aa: CASSPAGSSGSYEQYF
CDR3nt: TGTGCCAGCTCACCTGCGGGTTCTAGCGGGAGCTACGAGCAGTACTTC

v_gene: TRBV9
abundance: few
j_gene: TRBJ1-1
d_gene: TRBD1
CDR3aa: CASSVVGTGNTEAFF
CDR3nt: TGTGCCAGCAGCGTAGTCGGGACAGGGAACACTGAAGCTTTCTTT

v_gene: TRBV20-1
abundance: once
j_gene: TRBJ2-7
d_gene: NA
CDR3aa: CSARVLGASYEQYF
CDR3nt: TGCAGTGCTAGGGTCTTGGGGGCTTCGTACGAGCAGTACTTC

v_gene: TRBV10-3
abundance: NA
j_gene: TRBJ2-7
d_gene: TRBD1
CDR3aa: CAISEGGTGFTEQYF
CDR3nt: TGTGCCATCAGTGAGGGAGGGACAGGGTTCACCGAGCAGTACTTC

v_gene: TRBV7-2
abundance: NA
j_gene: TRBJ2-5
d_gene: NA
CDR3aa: CASSSGSGGYF
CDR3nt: TGTGCCAGCAGCTCAGGTAGCGGAGGGTACTTC

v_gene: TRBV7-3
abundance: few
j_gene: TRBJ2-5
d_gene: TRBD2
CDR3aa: CASSQLAGVSETQYF
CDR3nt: TGTGCCAGCAGCCAACTAGCGGGAGTTTCGGAGACCCAGTACTTC

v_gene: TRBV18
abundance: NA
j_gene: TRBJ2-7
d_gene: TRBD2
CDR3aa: CASSPELAGGVEQYF
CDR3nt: TGTGCCAGCTCACCTGAACTAGCGGGAGGGGTCGAGCAGTACTTC

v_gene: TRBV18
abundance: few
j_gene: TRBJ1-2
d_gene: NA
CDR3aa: CASSRERYGYTF
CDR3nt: TGTGCCAGCTCCCGCGAACGCTATGGCTACACCTTC

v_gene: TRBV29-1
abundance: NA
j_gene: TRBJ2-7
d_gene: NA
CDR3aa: CSVEGQFSYEQYF
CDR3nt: TGCAGCGTTGAAGGACAGTTTTCCTACGAGCAGTACTTC

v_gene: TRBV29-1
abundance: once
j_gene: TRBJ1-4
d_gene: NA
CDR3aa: CSGISSHLRGEKLFF
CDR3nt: TGCAGCGGAATTTCCTCGCATCTGCGAGGGGAAAAACTGTTTTTT

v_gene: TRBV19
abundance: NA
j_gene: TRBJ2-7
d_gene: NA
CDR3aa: CASSMIGQTYEQYF
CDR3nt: TGTGCCAGTAGTATGATCGGGCAGACCTACGAGCAGTACTTC

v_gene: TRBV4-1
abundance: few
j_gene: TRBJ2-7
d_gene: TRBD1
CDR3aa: CASSQPTGKEYEQYF
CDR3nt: TGCGCCAGCAGCCAACCGACAGGGAAGGAATACGAGCAGTACTTC

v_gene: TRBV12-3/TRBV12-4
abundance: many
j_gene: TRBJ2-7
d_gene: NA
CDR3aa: CASSFDSSYEQYF
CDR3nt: TGTGCCAGCAGTTTTGACAGTTCCTACGAGCAGTACTTC

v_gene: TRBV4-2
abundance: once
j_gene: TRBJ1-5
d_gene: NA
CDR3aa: CASSLDAVLDQPQHF
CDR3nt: TGTGCCAGCAGCCTGGATGCTGTATTAGATCAGCCCCAGCATTTT

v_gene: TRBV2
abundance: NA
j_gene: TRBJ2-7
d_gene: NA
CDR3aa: CASSEQRGSYEQYF
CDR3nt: TGTGCCAGCAGTGAACAGCGTGGATCCTACGAGCAGTACTTC

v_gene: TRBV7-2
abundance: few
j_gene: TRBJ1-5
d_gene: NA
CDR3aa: CASSDQGRNQPQHF
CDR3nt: TGTGCCAGCAGCGACCAGGGGCGGAATCAGCCCCAGCATTTT

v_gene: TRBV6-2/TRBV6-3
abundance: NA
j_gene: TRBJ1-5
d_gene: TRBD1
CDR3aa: CASSADRVVQPQHF
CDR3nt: TGTGCCAGCAGTGCGGACAGGGTAGTTCAGCCCCAGCATTTT

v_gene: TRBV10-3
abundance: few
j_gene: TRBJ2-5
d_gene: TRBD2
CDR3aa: CAISGSKLSGIQETQYF
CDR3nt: TGTGCCATCAGTGGGTCAAAGTTAAGCGGGATCCAAGAGACCCAGTACTTC

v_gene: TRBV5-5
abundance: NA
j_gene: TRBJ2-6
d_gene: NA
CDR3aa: CASRREPAGSGANVLTF
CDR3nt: TGTGCCAGCAGAAGGGAACCGGCAGGCTCGGGGGCCAACGTCCTGACTTTC

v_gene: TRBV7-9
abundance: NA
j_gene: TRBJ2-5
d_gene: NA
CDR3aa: CASSLTGTVETQYF
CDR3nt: TGTGCCAGCAGTTTGACCGGGACTGTCGAGACCCAGTACTTC

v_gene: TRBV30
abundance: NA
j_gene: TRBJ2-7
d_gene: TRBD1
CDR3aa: CACDRTGTYEQYF
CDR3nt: TGTGCCTGCGACCGGACAGGGACCTACGAGCAGTACTTC

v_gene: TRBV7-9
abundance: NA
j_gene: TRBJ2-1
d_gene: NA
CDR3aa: CASSSDRLLMSGEQFF
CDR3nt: TGTGCCAGCAGCTCAGACCGACTCCTAATGAGCGGGGAGCAGTTCTTC

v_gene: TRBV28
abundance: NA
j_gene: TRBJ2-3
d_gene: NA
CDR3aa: CAGSFGRGIGTQYF
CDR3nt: TGTGCCGGCAGTTTCGGCAGAGGGATCGGTACGCAGTATTTT

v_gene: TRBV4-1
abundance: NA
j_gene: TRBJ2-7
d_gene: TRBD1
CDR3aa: CASSHWDRVDEQYF
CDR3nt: TGCGCCAGCAGCCATTGGGACAGGGTCGACGAGCAGTACTTC

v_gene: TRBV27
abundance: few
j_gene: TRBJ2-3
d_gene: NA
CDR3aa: CASSPARRTDTQYF
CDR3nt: TGTGCCAGCAGTCCAGCGCGTCGCACAGATACGCAGTATTTT

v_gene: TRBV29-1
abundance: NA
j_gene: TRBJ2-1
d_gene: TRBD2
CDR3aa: CSVDRRTSSYNEQFF
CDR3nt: TGCAGCGTTGACAGGAGGACTAGCTCCTACAATGAGCAGTTCTTC

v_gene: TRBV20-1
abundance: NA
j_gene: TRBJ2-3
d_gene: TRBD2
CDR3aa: CSAPQTSGRAPDTQYF
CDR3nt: TGCAGTGCTCCCCAGACTAGCGGGAGGGCCCCTGATACGCAGTATTTT

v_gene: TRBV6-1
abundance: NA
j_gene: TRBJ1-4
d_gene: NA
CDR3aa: CASSEGYRWEKLFF
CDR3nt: TGTGCCAGCAGTGAAGGCTACAGGTGGGAAAAACTGTTTTTT

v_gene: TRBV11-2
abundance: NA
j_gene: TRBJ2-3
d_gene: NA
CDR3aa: CASSLDGATQYF
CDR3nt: TGTGCCAGCAGCTTAGACGGAGCCACGCAGTATTTT

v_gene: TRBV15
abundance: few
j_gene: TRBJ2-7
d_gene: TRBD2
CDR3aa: CATSTSGSIYEQYF
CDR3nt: TGTGCCACCAGCACTAGCGGTAGCATCTACGAGCAGTACTTC

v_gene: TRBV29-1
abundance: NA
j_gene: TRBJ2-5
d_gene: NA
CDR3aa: CSVEDVADEQYF
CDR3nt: TGCAGCGTTGAAGATGTAGCGGATGAGCAGTACTTC

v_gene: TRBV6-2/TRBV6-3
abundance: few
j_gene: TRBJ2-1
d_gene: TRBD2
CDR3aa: CASSYSGKTSAYNEQFF
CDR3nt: TGTGCCAGCAGTTACTCGGGGAAGACTAGCGCCTACAATGAGCAGTTCTTC

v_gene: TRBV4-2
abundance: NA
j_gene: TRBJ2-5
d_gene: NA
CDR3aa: CASSQGPDTQETQYF
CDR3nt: TGTGCCAGCAGCCAAGGGCCAGATACCCAAGAGACCCAGTACTTC

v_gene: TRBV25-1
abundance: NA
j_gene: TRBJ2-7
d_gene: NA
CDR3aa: CASSELGQSSYEQYF
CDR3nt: TGTGCCAGCAGTGAGCTTGGACAGTCCTCCTACGAGCAGTACTTC

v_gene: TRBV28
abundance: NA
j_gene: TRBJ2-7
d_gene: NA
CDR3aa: CASTAAGAYEQYF
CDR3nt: TGTGCCAGCACCGCCGCAGGAGCCTACGAGCAGTACTTC

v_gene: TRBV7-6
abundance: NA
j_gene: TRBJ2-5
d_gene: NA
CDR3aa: CASSTRVVETQYF
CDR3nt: TGTGCCAGCAGCACTAGGGTGGTAGAGACCCAGTACTTC

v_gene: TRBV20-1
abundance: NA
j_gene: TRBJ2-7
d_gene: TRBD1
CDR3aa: CSARGGEGAVYEQYF
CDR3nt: TGCAGTGCTAGAGGGGGTGAGGGGGCGGTCTACGAGCAGTACTTC

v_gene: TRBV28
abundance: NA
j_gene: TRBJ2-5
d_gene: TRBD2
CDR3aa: CASSFSRLAGDPETQYF
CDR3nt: TGTGCCAGCAGTTTTTCTCGACTAGCGGGAGACCCAGAGACCCAGTACTTC

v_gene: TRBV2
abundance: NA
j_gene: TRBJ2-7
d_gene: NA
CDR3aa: CASSEAPLGGPTYEQYF
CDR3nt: TGTGCCAGCAGTGAAGCGCCACTAGGGGGACCGACATACGAGCAGTACTTC

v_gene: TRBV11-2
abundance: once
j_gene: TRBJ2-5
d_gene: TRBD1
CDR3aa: CASSQTGSGETQYF
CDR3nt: TGTGCCAGCAGCCAGACAGGGTCGGGAGAGACCCAGTACTTC

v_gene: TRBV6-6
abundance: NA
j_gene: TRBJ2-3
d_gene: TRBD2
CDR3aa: CASRPSGTSTDTQYF
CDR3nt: TGTGCCAGCAGACCTAGCGGTACTAGCACAGATACGCAGTATTTT

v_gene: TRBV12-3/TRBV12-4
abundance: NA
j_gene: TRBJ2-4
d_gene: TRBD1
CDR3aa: CASSPAWDRVSKNIQYF
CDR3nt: TGTGCCAGCAGCCCCGCCTGGGACAGGGTTTCCAAAAACATTCAGTACTTC

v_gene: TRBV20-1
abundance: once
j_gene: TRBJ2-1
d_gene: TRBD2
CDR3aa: CSARDIGASGNYNEQFF
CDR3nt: TGCAGTGCTAGAGATATAGGGGCTAGCGGGAACTACAATGAGCAGTTCTTC

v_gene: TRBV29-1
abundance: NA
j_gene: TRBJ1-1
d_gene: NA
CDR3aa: CSVIQTNTEAFF
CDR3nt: TGCAGCGTCATACAAACGAACACTGAAGCTTTCTTT

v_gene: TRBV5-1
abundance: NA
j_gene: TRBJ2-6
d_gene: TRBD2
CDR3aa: CATAGEPGANVLTF
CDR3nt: TGCGCCACCGCGGGGGAACCTGGGGCCAACGTCCTGACTTTC